This record looks at one TCR beta chain sequence and its context. The junction had 2 bases not matched to a gene; V was cut back by 0 bases and J by 7 bases. This CDR3 has 15 amino acids. In germline, CDR1 is SGDLS, CDR2 YYNGEE. Original handling: Scientists estimated how many nucleated cells there were by amplifying reference gene primers. Sequencing used immunoSEQ multiplex PCR; TCRdb keeps in-frame clones, though not all of them. That table is the source of V, J and clone size, and D and trimming were worked out from the DNA. The repertoire holds about 130,000 clones, with about four fifths as singletons. The record originates from a study of blood T cell repertoires in COVID-19. Study details: There were acute and convalescent COVID-19 samples, and they came from the United States, Italy and Spain. Sources were T cells, B-cell-depleted T cells, or PBMCs; the material itself was cDNA or gDNA.

The chain recombines TRBV9 with TRBJ1-6, with TRBD1 identical over 9 bases. This clonotype originated in a man aged 55-75 years with acute or convalescent COVID-19. The sequenced sample consisted of peripheral blood. The CDR3 reads CASSVADRGNSPLHF. The CDR3 DNA reads TGTGCCAGCAGCGTAGCAGACAGGGGGAATTCACCCCTCCACTTT. Based on the CDR3 plus reference TRBV9 and TRBJ1-6, the full variable domain is DSGVTQTPKHLITATGQRVTLRCSPRSGDLSVYWYQQSLDQGLQFLIQYYNGEERAKGNILERFSAQQFPDLHSELNLSSLELGDSALYFCASSVADRGNSPLHFGNGTRLTVT.